The 26 T cell receptor beta chains given below trace back to one sample, sequenced in a study of graft-versus-host responses after intestinal transplantation. The data were produced by immunoSEQ multiplex PCR, yet TCRdb's version contains in-frame clones alone and is incomplete. Among 9,000 to 10,000 clones listed, roughly 71% were seen once. From the graft tissue, intraepithelial and lamina propria lymphocytes were released through processing. The sample was ileum tissue, taken roughly 470 days after intestinal transplantation. These receptors came from a human patient who received an intestinal transplant, so some T cells may come from the graft donor.

The J gene is TRBJ2-7, the V gene TRBV10-3; possibly TRBD2 for D (5 bases). The germline V gene has CDR1 ENHRY and CDR2 SYGVKD. The germline V and J ends were trimmed by 6 bases and 5 bases, with 17 bases remaining between them. The CDR3 runs 14 residues. The CDR3 region has the DNA TGTGCCATCAGCCAGCGACGGGGTAACGACGAGCAGTACTTC. The encoded protein is CAISQRRGNDEQYF.

This chain connects TRBV27 to TRBJ2-1; the D gene is possibly TRBD1 (6 bases). This CDR3 contains 12 residues. In germline, CDR1 is MNHEY, CDR2 SMNVEV (reference sequence). Trimming removed 8 bases from V and 5 bases from J, with 10 bases in between. The CDR3 loop reads CASLDRHNEQFF. In DNA, the CDR3 is TGTGCCAGCTTAGACAGGCACAATGAGCAGTTCTTC.

This clone was detected only a few times. The chain employs TRBV6-1 and TRBJ1-5; TRBD1 might be the D (5 bases). V lost 6 bases, J lost 1 base, and 7 bases lay in between. The CDR3 has 13 residues. Germline lookup yields CDR1 MNHNS and CDR2 SASEGT. CDR3 nucleotide sequence: TGTGCCAGCAGCCAGGGAAGCAATCAGCCCCAGCATTTT. Encoded protein: CASSQGSNQPQHF.

This clone showed up just once. This sequence joins TRBV7-7 and TRBJ1-6, with unresolved D. Germline values: CDR1 SSHAT, CDR2 FNYEAQ (reference sequence). With 4 bases removed from V and 11 bases from J, the gap between germline ends came to 24 bases. The CDR3 sequence is 17 residues long. The CDR3 nucleotides read TGTGCCAGCAGCTCCTCCACGGACCGTGCGCGTAGTCCACCCCTCCACTTT. Translation: CASSSSTDRARSPPLHF. The full variable domain, rest sourced from reference TRBV7-7 and TRBJ1-6, is GAGVSQSPRYKVTKRGQDVTLRCDPISSHATLYWYQQALGQGPEFLTYFNYEAQPDKSGLPSDRFSAERPEGSISTLTIQRTEQRDSAMYRCASSSSTDRARSPPLHFGNGTRLTVT.

The rearrangement links TRBV6-1 to TRBJ1-3, with 7 positions matching TRBD1. This CDR3 is 13 amino acids long. With 6 bases clipped from V and 4 bases from J, the junction kept 3 bases outside the gene matches. In germline, CDR1 is MNHNS, CDR2 SASEGT. The CDR3 reads CASSPTGGNTIYF. The CDR3 bases are TGTGCCAGCAGCCCGACAGGGGGAAACACCATATATTTT.

This clone was counted a few times. This chain connects TRBV2 to TRBJ2-2; 15 bases line up with TRBD2. The CDR3 sequence is 16 residues long. Germline V gives CDR1 SNHLY, CDR2 FYNNEI. V was clipped by 6 bases and J by 6 bases; unmatched bases: 5. The CDR3: CASRLGLAGGPGELFF. For the CDR3, the DNA is TGTGCCAGCAGGCTAGGACTAGCGGGGGGGCCCGGGGAGCTGTTTTTT. Variable domain in full (rest from reference TRBV2 and TRBJ2-2): EPEVTQTPSHQVTQMGQEVILRCVPISNHLYFYWYRQILGQKVEFLVSFYNNEISEKSEIFDDQFSVERPDGSNFTLKIRSTKLEDSAMYFCASRLGLAGGPGELFFGEGSRLTVL.

CDR3 coding DNA: TGCGCCAGCAGCAAAGGAAGTGTTAGCGGTGAGCAGTTCTTC. The encoded protein is CASSKGSVSGEQFF. The chain joins TRBV10-1 to TRBJ2-1; weak D call: TRBD2 (6 bases). CDR3 length: 14 amino acids. In germline, CDR1 is WNHNN, CDR2 SYGVQD (reference sequence). Trimming removed 6 bases at V and 9 bases at J, with 18 bases between.

The V call is TRBV4-1, the J call TRBJ1-1; tentative D call: TRBD1 (5 bases). Germline CDR1 and CDR2: MGHRA and YSYEKL. The CDR3 has 15 amino acids. Trimming shortened V by 2 bases and J by 5 bases, and 15 bases separated the two germline ends. CDR3 in amino acids: CASSQSHPQGTEAFF. CDR3 DNA sequence: TGCGCCAGCAGCCAATCACACCCCCAGGGAACTGAAGCTTTCTTT.

The gene calls are TRBV7-9 and TRBJ1-1; D is unresolved. The V end lost 4 bases, the J end lost 1 base, and 19 bases lay between the germline ends. This CDR3 has 17 amino acids. Germline CDR1 reads SEHNR; CDR2 reads FQNEAQ (reference sequence). CDR3 nucleotides: TGTGCCAGCAGCTGGAGCCCGACTCACCCTCGGAACACTGAAGCTTTCTTT. Its translation: CASSWSPTHPRNTEAFF.

V is TRBV19 and J is TRBJ2-2, with 7 bases lining up with TRBD2. Germline trimming cut 4 bases from V and 6 bases from J; bases unmatched to any gene: 2. Germline V CDR1 and CDR2: LNHDA, SQIVND (reference sequence). CDR3 length equals 13 residues. CDR3: CASSTGLAGELFF. The CDR3 DNA sequence: TGTGCCAGTAGTACCGGACTAGCCGGGGAGCTGTTTTTT.

The V gene is TRBV10-1, the J gene TRBJ2-1; 11 bases align to TRBD2. This CDR3 has 17 residues. Trimming cost V 4 bases and J 6 bases; bases outside gene matches: 11. Germline CDR1 and CDR2: WNHNN and SYGVQD (reference sequence). The CDR3 loop reads CASSALTGTSGPNEQFF. CDR3 nucleotide sequence: TGCGCCAGCAGTGCCTTAACCGGGACTAGCGGACCCAATGAGCAGTTCTTC.

V is TRBV4-1 and J is TRBJ2-2; D gene uncertain. CDR1 is MGHRA and CDR2 is YSYEKL in the germline V gene. Trimming left V 5 bases short and J 3 bases short, with 16 bases between. This CDR3 comprises 16 residues. CDR3 in amino acids: CASSLAPGADTGELFF. CDR3 in DNA: TGCGCCAGCAGCTTGGCCCCGGGTGCCGACACCGGGGAGCTGTTTTTT.

The rearrangement links TRBV13 to TRBJ2-5; D gene ambiguous. Germline CDR1 PRHDT, CDR2 FYEKMQ (reference sequence). V dropped 8 bases and J dropped 1 base, with 8 bases sitting between them. CDR3 length: 12 amino acids. Written as DNA, the CDR3 is TGTGCCAGCCGAAAACTCCAAGAGACCCAGTACTTC. This encodes CASRKLQETQYF.

This clone showed up just a few times. This chain connects TRBV18 to TRBJ2-7; 12 nucleotides line up with TRBD1. Germline V gives CDR1 KGHSH, CDR2 LQKENI. This CDR3 has 15 amino acids. V lost 2 bases and J lost 6; bases outside the gene matches: 5. CDR3: CASSPGTGGNGEQYF. The CDR3 region has the DNA TGTGCCAGCTCACCAGGGACAGGGGGCAATGGCGAGCAGTACTTC.

This sequence joins TRBV6-1 and TRBJ1-2; possible D gene TRBD1, 6 bases. Trimming removed 2 bases at V and 4 bases at J, with 11 bases between. The CDR3 extends over 14 amino acids. Per the germline V gene, CDR1 is MNHNS and CDR2 is SASEGT. This chain's CDR3 is CASSERGNPYGYTF. CDR3 nucleotides: TGTGCCAGCAGTGAAAGGGGGAACCCCTATGGCTACACCTTC.

This chain connects TRBV30 to TRBJ2-2, with D tentatively TRBD2 (5 bases). Per the germline V gene, CDR1 is GTSNPN and CDR2 is SVGIG (reference sequence). This CDR3 has 13 amino acids. V lost 0 bases to trimming and J lost 4 bases, with 6 bases between them. The CDR3 region has the DNA TGTGCCTGGAGTGTACGGGGCACCGGGGAGCTGTTTTTT. Translation gives CAWSVRGTGELFF.

The chain uses TRBV5-1 and TRBJ2-3; 12 bases fit TRBD2. Trimming at V came to 4 bases and at J to 5 bases, leaving 8 bases not matched to a gene. CDR3 length: 16 amino acids. From germline, CDR1 is SGHRS and CDR2 YFSETQ. The DNA of the CDR3 is TGCGCCAGCAGCCTTACTAGCGGGGGGCGAGGAGATACGCAGTATTTT. It yields the protein CASSLTSGGRGDTQYF. The full variable domain, rest sourced from reference TRBV5-1 and TRBJ2-3, is KAGVTQTPRYLIKTRGQQVTLSCSPISGHRSVSWYQQTPGQGLQFLFEYFSETQRNKGNFPGRFSGRQFSNSRSEMNVSTLELGDSALYLCASSLTSGGRGDTQYFGPGTRLTVL.

J is TRBJ1-1 and V is TRBV7-9; D unresolved. The length of the CDR3 is 12 residues. Germline CDR1 SEHNR, CDR2 FQNEAQ (reference sequence). The V and J ends lost 10 bases and 5 bases respectively, with 14 bases between them. The CDR3 nucleotides are TGTGCCACCGTGAGTCGGGGAACTGAAGCTTTCTTT. Encoded protein: CATVSRGTEAFF. Full variable domain (rest looked up from reference TRBV7-9 and TRBJ1-1): DTGVSQNPRHKITKRGQNVTFRCDPISEHNRLYWYRQTLGQGPEFLTYFQNEAQLEKSRLLSDRFSAERPKGSFSTLEIQRTEQGDSAMYLCATVSRGTEAFFGQGTRLTVV.

The gene calls are TRBV2 and TRBJ2-5; the D gene is possibly TRBD1 (7 bases). Trimming took 4 bases from V and 10 from J, leaving 25 bases between them. Germline V gene lookup returns CDR1 SNHLY and CDR2 FYNNEI. The CDR3 loop spans 16 amino acids. The CDR3, as DNA: TGTGCCAGCAGTGTGGTGGGTGCCAATGGAGGGGGCGACCAGTACTTC. This codes for CASSVVGANGGGDQYF.

This rearrangement joins TRBV6-5 to TRBJ1-1, with D possibly being TRBD1 (6 bases). Trimming took off 5 bases at V and 5 bases at J, with 15 bases between the two ends. Looked up from germline, CDR1 is MNHEY and CDR2 is SVGAGI. This CDR3 comprises 14 residues. The CDR3 loop is CASSKAGVITEAFF. The DNA for the CDR3 is TGTGCCAGCAGTAAAGCAGGGGTTATTACTGAAGCTTTCTTT.

This clone was seen more than once but under ten times. As DNA, the CDR3 is TGCGCCAGCAGCCAATTAGCGGGGGCGAACTACGAGCAGTACTTC. Its translation is CASSQLAGANYEQYF. This chain uses TRBV4-3 with TRBJ2-7; 9 positions match TRBD2. The V gene's germline CDR1 is LGHNA and CDR2 YSLEER. This CDR3 is 15 amino acids long. The trim removed 2 bases at V and 3 bases at J, leaving 5 bases unmatched.

This chain links TRBV2 with TRBJ1-2, with 8 positions matching TRBD1. From germline, CDR1 is SNHLY and CDR2 FYNNEI. J was trimmed by 4 bases and V by 10 bases; bases with no gene match: 2. The CDR3 sequence is 11 residues long. The DNA of the CDR3 is TGTGCCATCGGACAGGGCTATGGCTACACCTTC. Its protein product is CAIGQGYGYTF.

The chain employs TRBV21-1 and TRBJ2-5; the D call in the table, TRBD2, was not verified against the DNA. The better agreement between TRBJ2-7 and the DNA end casts doubt on the J call. TRBV21-1 is an annotated pseudogene. The CDR3 is made up of 14 amino acids. The CDR3 spells CASRKTPGGNEQYF. Written as DNA, the CDR3 is TGTGCCAGCAGGAAAACCCCGGGAGGGAACGAGCAGTACTTC.

V usage is TRBV27 and J usage is TRBJ2-5, with D perhaps matching TRBD1 or TRBD2 (5 bases each). The DNA end lines up better with TRBJ2-7; the J call may be wrong. The CDR3 is made up of 14 amino acids. Germline assignment: CDR1 MNHEY and CDR2 SMNVEV (reference sequence). The chain's CDR3 is CASSIGGSTYEQYF. Written as DNA, the CDR3 is TGTGCCAGCAGTATTGGGGGTTCTACCTACGAGCAGTACTTC.

This rearrangement joins TRBV19 to TRBJ1-4; weak D call: TRBD1 (5 bases). CDR1 LNHDA and CDR2 SQIVND come from the germline V gene (reference sequence). This CDR3 contains 19 residues. Trimming shortened V by 7 bases and J by 1 base, and 25 bases separated the two germline ends. The CDR3 protein is CASNYQLPERGKTNEKLFF. CDR3 bases: TGTGCCAGTAATTATCAACTACCCGAGCGGGGGAAAACTAATGAAAAACTGTTTTTT.

In its sample, this clone ranks as medium-sized. Here the CDR3 reads CASSWGGEQFF. In nucleotides, the CDR3 is TGTGCCAGCAGTTGGGGGGGTGAGCAGTTCTTC. V usage is TRBV5-5 and J usage is TRBJ2-1; 7 bases are a match to TRBD2. Germline values: CDR1 SGHKS, CDR2 YYEKEE (reference sequence). The trim removed 5 bases at V and 9 bases at J, leaving 2 bases unmatched. The CDR3 is 11 amino acids.